This TCR beta chain was observed in a study of cytomegalovirus exposure and HLA in healthy donors. Background on the study: An earlier analysis found fewer than 120 million unique TCR beta sequences from approximately 170 million T cells. Whole-study results and caveats: In most subjects, TCR beta sequences reportedly gave accurate predictions of HLA-A and HLA-B alleles. TCR beta V- and J-gene trimming, according to a later analysis, was linked to a missense DCLRE1C variant.

PCR was performed using 60 Vbeta and 13 Jbeta primers. Profiling relied on immunoSEQ multiplex PCR, and the TCRdb table lists in-frame clones only, not all of them. The data show under 300,000 clones, approximately 85% seen once. Notes on this clone: Its antigen is still unknown.

The CDR3 contains 13 residues. V was cut by 7 bases and J by 2 bases, with 14 bases left in between. Germline V gives CDR1 SQVTM, CDR2 ANQGSEA. At sampling all donors were nominally healthy, likely with unrecorded immune exposures. The V gene is TRBV29-1, the J gene TRBJ1-2; D might be TRBD1 (6 bases). This clonotype was sampled from a woman aged 40 to 49 in good health and CMV-seropositive. Material for sequencing was PBMCs. The CDR3 here is CSGTGGGNYGYTF. The CDR3 DNA follows: TGCAGCGGCACTGGGGGGGGCAACTATGGCTACACCTTC.